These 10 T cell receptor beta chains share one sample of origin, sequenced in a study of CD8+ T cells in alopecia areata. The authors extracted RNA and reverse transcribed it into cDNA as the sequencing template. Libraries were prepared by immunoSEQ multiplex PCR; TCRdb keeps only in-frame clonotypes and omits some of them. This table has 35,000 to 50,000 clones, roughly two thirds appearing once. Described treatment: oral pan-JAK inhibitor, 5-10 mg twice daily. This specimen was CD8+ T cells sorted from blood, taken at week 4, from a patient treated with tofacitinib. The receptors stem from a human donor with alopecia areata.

For the CDR3, the DNA is TGTGCCTGGAGTGAAGGAACCCAAGTGGGGCAGTACTTC. It translates to CAWSEGTQVGQYF. The J gene is TRBJ2-7, the V gene TRBV30; D is unclear. The V end was cut by 1 base, the J end by 9 bases, with 16 bases between. Germline V CDR1 and CDR2: GTSNPN, SVGIG (reference sequence). This CDR3 spans 13 amino acids.

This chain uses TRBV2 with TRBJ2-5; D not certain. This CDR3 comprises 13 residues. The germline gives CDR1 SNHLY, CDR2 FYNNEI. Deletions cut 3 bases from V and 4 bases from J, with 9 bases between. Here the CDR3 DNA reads TGTGCCAGCAGTGAGGGCTTCGGAGAGACCCAGTACTTC. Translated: CASSEGFGETQYF.

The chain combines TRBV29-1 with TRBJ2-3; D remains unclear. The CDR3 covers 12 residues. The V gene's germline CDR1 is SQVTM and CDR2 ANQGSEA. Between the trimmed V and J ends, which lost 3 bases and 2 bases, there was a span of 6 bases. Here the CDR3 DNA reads TGCAGCGTTGAGGGTATCACAGATACGCAGTATTTT. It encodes CSVEGITDTQYF.

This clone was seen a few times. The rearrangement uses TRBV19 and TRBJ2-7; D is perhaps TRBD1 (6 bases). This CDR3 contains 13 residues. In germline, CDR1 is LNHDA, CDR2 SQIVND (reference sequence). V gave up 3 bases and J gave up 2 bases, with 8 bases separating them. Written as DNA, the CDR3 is TGTGCCAGTAGTATGACAGGTACCTACGAGCAGTACTTC. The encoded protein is CASSMTGTYEQYF.

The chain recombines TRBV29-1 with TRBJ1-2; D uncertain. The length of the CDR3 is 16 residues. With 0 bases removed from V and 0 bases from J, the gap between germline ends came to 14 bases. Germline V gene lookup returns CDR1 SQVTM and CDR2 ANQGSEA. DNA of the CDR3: TGCAGCGTTGAAGATCCTCTTCAGGCAGCTAACTATGGCTACACCTTC. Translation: CSVEDPLQAANYGYTF. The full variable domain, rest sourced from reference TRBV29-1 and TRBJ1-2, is SAVISQKPSRDICQRGTSLTIQCQVDSQVTMMFWYRQQPGQSLTLIATANQGSEATYESGFVIDKFPISRPNLTFSTLTVSNMSPEDSSIYLCSVEDPLQAANYGYTFGSGTRLTVV.

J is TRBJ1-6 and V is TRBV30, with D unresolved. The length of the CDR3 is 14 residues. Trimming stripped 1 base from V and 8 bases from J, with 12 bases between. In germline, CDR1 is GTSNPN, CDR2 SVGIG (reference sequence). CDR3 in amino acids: CAWSELKRHSPLHF. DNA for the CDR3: TGTGCCTGGAGTGAACTAAAGAGGCATTCACCCCTCCACTTT.

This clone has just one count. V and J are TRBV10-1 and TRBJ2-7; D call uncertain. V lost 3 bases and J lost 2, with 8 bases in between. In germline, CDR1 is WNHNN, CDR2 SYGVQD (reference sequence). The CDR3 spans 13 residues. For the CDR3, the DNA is TGCGCCAGCAGTGACCAGGTAACCTACGAGCAGTACTTC. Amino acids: CASSDQVTYEQYF.

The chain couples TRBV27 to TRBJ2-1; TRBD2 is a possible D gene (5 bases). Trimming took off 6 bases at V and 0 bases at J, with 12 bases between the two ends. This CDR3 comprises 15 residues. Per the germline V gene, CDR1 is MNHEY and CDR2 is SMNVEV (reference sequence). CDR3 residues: CASSLGVDSYNEQFF. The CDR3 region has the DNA TGTGCCAGCAGCCTCGGGGTTGACTCCTACAATGAGCAGTTCTTC.

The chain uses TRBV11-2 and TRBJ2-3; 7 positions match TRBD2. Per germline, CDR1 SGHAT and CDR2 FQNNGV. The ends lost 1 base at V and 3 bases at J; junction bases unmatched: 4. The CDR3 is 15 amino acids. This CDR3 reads CASSLVGRETDTQYF. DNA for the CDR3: TGTGCCAGCAGCTTAGTGGGGAGGGAAACAGATACGCAGTATTTT. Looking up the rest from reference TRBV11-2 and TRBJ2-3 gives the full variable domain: EAGVAQSPRYKIIEKRQSVAFWCNPISGHATLYWYQQILGQGPKLLIQFQNNGVVDDSQLPKDRFSAERLKGVDSTLKIQPAKLEDSAVYLCASSLVGRETDTQYFGPGTRLTVL.

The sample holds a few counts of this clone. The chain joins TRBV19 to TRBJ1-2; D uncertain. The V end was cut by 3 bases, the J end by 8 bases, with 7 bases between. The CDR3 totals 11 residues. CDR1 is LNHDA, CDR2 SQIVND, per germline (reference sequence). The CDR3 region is CASSIGRGYTF. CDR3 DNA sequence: TGTGCCAGTAGTATTGGTCGGGGCTACACCTTC.